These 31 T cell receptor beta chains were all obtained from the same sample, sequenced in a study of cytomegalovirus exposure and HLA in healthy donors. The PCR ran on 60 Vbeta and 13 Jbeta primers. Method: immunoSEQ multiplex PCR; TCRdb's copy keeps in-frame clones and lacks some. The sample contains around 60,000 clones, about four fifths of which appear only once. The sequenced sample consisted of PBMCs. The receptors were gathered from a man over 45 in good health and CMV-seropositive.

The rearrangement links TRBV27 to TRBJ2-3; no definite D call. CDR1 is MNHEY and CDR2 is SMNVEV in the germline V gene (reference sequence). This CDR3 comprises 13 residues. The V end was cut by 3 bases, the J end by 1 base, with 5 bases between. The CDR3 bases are TGTGCCAGCAGTTTCCTTCGCACAGATACGCAGTATTTT. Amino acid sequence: CASSFLRTDTQYF.

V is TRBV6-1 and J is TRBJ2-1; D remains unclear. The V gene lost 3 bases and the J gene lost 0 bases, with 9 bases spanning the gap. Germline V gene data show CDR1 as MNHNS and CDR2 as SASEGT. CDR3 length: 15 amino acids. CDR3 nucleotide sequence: TGTGCCAGCAGTGAGATGGAGAACTCCTACAATGAGCAGTTCTTC. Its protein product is CASSEMENSYNEQFF.

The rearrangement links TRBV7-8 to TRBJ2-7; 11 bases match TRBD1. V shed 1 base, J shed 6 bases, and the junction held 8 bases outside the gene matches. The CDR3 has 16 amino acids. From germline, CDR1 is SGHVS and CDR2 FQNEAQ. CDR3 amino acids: CASSLGVGQGAGEQYF. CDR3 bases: TGTGCCAGCAGCTTAGGGGTAGGACAGGGGGCGGGCGAGCAGTACTTC.

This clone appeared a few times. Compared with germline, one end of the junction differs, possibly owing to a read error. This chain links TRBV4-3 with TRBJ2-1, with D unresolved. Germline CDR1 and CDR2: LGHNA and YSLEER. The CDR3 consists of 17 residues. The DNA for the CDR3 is TGCGCCACCAGCCAAGATATGATAGTAGTCATCTACAATGAGCAGTTCTTC. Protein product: CATSQDMIVVIYNEQFF.

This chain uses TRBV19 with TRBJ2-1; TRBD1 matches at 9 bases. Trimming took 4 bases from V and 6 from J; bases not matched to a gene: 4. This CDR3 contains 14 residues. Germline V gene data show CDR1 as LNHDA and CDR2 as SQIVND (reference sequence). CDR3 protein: CASSRRQGGNEQFF. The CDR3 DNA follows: TGTGCCAGTAGTAGACGACAGGGGGGCAATGAGCAGTTCTTC. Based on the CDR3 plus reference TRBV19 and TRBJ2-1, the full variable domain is DGGITQSPKYLFRKEGQNVTLSCEQNLNHDAMYWYRQDPGQGLRLIYYSQIVNDFQKGDIAEGYSVSREKKESFPLTVTSAQKNPTAFYLCASSRRQGGNEQFFGPGTRLTVL.

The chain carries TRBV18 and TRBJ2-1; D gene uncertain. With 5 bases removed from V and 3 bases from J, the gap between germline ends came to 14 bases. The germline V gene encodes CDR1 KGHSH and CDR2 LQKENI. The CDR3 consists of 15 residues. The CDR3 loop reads CASSFNIASYNEQFF. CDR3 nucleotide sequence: TGTGCCAGCTCATTTAACATAGCTAGCTACAATGAGCAGTTCTTC.

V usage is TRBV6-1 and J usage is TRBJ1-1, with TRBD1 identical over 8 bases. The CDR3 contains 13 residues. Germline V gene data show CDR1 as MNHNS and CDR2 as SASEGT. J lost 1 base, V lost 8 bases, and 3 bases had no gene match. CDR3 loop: CASRDRKNTEAFF. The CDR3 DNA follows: TGTGCCAGCCGGGACAGGAAGAACACTGAAGCTTTCTTT.

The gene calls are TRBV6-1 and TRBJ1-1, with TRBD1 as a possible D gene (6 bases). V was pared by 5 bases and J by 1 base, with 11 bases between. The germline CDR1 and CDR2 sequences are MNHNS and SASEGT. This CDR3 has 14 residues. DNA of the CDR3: TGTGCCAGCAGTTTACAGGGCTCGAACACTGAAGCTTTCTTT. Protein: CASSLQGSNTEAFF.

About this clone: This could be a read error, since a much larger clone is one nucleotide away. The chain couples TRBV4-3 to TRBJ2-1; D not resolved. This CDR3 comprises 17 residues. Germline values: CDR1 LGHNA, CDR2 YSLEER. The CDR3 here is CSSSKDMILLIYNEQFF. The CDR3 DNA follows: TGCTCCAGCAGCAAAGATATGATCCTACTCATCTACAATGAGCAGTTCTTC.

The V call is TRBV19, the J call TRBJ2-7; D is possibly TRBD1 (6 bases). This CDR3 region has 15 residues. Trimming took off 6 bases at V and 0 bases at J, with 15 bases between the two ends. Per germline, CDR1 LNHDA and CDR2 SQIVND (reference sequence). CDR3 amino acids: CASSITGPSSYEQYF. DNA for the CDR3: TGTGCCAGTAGCATTACAGGGCCGAGCTCCTACGAGCAGTACTTC.

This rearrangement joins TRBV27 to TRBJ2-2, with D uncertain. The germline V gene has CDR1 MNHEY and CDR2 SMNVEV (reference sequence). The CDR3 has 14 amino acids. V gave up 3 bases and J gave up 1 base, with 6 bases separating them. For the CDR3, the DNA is TGTGCCAGCAGTTTTCGACAGAACACCGGGGAGCTGTTTTTT. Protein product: CASSFRQNTGELFF.

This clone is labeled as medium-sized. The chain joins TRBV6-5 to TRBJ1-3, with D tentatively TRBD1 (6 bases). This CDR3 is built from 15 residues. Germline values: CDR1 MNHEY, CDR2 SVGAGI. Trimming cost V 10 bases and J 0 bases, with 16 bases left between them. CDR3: CATRPDRSSGNTIYF. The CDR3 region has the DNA TGTGCCACCAGGCCTGACAGGAGCTCTGGAAACACCATATATTTT.

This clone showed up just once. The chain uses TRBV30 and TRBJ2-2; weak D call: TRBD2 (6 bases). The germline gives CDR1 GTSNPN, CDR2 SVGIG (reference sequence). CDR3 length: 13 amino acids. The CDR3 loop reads CHKGGRNTGELFF. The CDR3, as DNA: TGTCACAAAGGAGGGAGGAACACCGGGGAGCTGTTTTTT.

The CDR3 DNA reads TGTGCCAGCAGCTTAGGGGGCAGGGCTGGCACAGATACGCAGTATTTT. It translates to CASSLGGRAGTDTQYF. The chain links TRBV7-2 to TRBJ2-3; D is perhaps TRBD1 (5 bases). The CDR3 runs to 16 residues. The germline CDR1 and CDR2 sequences are SGHTA and FQGNSA. V was clipped by 1 base and J by 1 base, with 12 bases between them.

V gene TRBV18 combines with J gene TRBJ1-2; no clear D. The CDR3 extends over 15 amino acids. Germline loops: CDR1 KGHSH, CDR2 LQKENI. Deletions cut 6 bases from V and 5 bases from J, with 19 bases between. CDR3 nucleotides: TGTGCCAGCTCCACGGGAATATCCGTTTTTTATGGCTACACCTTC. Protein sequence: CASSTGISVFYGYTF.

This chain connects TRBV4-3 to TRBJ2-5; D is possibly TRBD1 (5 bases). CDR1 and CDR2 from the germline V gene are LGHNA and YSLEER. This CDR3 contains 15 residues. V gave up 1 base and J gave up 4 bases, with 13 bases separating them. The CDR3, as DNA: TGCGCCAGCAGCCAAGTGGGGCTGGCGGCAGAGACCCAGTACTTC. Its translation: CASSQVGLAAETQYF.

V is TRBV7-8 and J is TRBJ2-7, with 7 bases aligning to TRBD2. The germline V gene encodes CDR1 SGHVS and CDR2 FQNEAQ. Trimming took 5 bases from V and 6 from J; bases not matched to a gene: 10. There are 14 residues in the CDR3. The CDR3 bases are TGTGCCAGCAGCCGTGTGCGGGAGACCTTCGAGCAGTACTTC. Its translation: CASSRVRETFEQYF.

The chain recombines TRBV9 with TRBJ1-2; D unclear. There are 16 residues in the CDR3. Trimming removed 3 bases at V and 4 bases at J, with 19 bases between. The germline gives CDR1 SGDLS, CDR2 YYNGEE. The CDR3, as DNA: TGTGCCAGCAGCGCCCCCCTCGCGGAGGTTGGCTATGGCTACACCTTC. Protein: CASSAPLAEVGYGYTF. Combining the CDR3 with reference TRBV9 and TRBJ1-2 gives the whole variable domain DSGVTQTPKHLITATGQRVTLRCSPRSGDLSVYWYQQSLDQGLQFLIQYYNGEERAKGNILERFSAQQFPDLHSELNLSSLELGDSALYFCASSAPLAEVGYGYTFGSGTRLTVV.

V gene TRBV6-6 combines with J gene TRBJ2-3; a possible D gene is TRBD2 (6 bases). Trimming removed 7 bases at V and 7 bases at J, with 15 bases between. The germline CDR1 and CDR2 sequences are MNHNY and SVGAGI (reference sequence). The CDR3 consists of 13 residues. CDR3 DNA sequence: TGTGCCAGCACGTCCCCGGAGGGATATACGCAGTATTTT. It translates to CASTSPEGYTQYF.

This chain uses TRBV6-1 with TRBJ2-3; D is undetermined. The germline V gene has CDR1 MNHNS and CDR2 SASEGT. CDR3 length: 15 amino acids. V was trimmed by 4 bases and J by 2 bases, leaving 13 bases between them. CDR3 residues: CASSGLTGYTDTQYF. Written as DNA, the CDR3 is TGTGCCAGCAGTGGACTGACGGGTTACACAGATACGCAGTATTTT.

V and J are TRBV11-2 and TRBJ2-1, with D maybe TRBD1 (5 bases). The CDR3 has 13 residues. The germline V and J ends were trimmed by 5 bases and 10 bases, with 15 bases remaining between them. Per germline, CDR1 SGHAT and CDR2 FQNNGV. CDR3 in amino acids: CASSPEKPGEQFF. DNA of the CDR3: TGTGCCAGCAGCCCCGAGAAGCCAGGGGAGCAGTTCTTC.

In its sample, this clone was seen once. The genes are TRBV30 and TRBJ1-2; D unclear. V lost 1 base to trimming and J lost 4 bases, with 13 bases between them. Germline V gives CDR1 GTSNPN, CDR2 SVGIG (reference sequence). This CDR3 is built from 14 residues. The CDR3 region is CAWSGPLNGYGYTF. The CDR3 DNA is TGTGCCTGGAGTGGCCCCCTAAACGGCTATGGCTACACCTTC.

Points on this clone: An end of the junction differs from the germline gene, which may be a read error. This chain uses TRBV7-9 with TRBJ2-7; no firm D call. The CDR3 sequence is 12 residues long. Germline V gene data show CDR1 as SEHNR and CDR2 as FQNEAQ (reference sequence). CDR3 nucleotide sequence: TGTTCCAGCAGCTTAGGAGCCTACGAGCAGTACTTC. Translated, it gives CSSSLGAYEQYF.

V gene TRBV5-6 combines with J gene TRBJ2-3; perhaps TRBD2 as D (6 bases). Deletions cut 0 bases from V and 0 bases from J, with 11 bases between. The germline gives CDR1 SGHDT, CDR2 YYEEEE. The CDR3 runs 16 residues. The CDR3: CASSLDSGTSTDTQYF. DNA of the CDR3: TGTGCCAGCAGCTTGGATAGCGGAACTAGCACAGATACGCAGTATTTT.

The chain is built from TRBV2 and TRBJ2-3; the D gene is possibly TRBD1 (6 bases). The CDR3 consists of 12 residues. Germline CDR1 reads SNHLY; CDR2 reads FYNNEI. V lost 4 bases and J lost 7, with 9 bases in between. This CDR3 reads CASSVRGNTQYF. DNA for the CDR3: TGTGCCAGCAGTGTGAGGGGGAATACGCAGTATTTT.

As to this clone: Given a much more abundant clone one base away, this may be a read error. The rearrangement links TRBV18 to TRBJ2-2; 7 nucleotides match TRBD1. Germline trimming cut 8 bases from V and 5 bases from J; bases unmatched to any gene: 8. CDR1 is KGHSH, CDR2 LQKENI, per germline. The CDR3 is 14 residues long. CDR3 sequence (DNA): TGTGCCAGCAGCCCACAGGGGATGACCGGGGAGCTGTTTTTT. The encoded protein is CASSPQGMTGELFF.

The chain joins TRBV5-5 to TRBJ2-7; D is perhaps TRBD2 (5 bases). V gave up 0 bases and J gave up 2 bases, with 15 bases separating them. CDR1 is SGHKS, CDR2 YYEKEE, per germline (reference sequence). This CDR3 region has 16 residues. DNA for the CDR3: TGTGCCAGCAGCTTGGAGGTCTCGGGATCTCCCTACGAGCAGTACTTC. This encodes CASSLEVSGSPYEQYF.

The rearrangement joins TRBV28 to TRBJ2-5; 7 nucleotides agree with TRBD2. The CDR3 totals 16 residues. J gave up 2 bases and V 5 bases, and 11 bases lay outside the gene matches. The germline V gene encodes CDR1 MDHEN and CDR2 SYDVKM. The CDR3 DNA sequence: TGTGCCAGCAGTCCTACAAGCGGGACGGGTCAAGAGACCCAGTACTTC. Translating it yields CASSPTSGTGQETQYF.

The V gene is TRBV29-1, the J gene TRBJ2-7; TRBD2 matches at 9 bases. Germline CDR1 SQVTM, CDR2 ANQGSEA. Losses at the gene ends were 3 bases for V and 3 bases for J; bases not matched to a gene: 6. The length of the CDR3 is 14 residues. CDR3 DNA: TGCAGCGTTGAGGGAGCGGGGGGCATCTACGAGCAGTACTTC. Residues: CSVEGAGGIYEQYF.

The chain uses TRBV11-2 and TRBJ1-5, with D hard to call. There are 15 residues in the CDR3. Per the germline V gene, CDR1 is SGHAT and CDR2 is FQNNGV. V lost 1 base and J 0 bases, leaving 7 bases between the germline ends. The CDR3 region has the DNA TGTGCCAGCAGCTTAGGGCCGAATAGCAATCAGCCCCAGCATTTT. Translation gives CASSLGPNSNQPQHF.

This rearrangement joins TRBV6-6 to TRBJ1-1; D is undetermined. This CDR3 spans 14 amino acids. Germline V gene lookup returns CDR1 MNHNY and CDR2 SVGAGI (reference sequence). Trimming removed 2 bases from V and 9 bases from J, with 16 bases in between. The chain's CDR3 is CASSYSPGEKKAFF. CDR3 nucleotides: TGTGCCAGCAGTTACAGCCCCGGGGAAAAAAAAGCTTTCTTT.